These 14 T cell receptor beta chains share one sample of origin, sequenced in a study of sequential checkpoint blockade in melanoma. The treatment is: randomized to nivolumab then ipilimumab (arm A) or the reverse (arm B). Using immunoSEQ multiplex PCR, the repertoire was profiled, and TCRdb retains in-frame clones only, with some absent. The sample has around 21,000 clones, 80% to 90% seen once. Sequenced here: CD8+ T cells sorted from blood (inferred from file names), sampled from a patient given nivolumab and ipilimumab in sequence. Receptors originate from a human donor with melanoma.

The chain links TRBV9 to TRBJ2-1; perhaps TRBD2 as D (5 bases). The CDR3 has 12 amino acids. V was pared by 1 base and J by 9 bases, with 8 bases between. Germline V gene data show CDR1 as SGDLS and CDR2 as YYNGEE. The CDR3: CASSVRSGEQFF. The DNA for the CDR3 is TGTGCCAGCAGCGTAAGGAGCGGTGAGCAGTTCTTC.

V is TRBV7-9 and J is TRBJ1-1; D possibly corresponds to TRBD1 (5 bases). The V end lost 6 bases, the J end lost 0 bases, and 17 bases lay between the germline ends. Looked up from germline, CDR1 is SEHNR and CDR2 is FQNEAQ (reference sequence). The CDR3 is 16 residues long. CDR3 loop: CASSPPNRNLNTEAFF. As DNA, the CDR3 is TGTGCCAGCAGTCCCCCAAACAGGAATTTGAACACTGAAGCTTTCTTT.

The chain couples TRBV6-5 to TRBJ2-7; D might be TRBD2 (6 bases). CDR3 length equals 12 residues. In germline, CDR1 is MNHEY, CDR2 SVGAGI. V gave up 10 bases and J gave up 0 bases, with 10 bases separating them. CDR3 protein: CAIGGASYEQYF. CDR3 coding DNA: TGTGCCATAGGCGGGGCCTCCTACGAGCAGTACTTC.

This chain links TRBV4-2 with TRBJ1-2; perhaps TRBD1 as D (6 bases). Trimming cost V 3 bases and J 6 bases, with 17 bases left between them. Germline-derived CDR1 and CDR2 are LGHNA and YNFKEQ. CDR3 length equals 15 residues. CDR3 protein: CASSQLGGLKDGYTF. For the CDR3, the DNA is TGTGCCAGCAGCCAGTTGGGGGGGCTGAAAGATGGCTACACCTTC.

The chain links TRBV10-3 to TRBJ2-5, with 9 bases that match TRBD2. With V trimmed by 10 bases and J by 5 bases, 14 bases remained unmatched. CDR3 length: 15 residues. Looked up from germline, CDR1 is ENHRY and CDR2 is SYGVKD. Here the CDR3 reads CATRRDSSGKETQYF. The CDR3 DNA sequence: TGTGCCACCCGAAGGGACTCTAGCGGGAAGGAGACCCAGTACTTC.

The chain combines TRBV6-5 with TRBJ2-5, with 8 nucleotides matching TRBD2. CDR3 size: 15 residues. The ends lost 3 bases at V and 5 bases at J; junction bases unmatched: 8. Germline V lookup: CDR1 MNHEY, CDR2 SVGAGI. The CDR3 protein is CASSYVPSGGETQYF. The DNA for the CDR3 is TGTGCCAGCAGTTATGTTCCGAGCGGGGGTGAGACCCAGTACTTC.

CDR3 in amino acids: CASSVPRQVEAFF. The CDR3 nucleotides are TGTGCCAGCAGCGTCCCTCGGCAGGTTGAAGCTTTCTTT. The chain joins TRBV7-9 to TRBJ1-1; D is ambiguous. V lost 5 bases, J lost 7 bases, and 14 bases lay in between. Germline CDR1 SEHNR, CDR2 FQNEAQ (reference sequence). The CDR3 totals 13 residues. Full variable domain (missing parts from reference TRBV7-9 and TRBJ1-1): DTGVSQNPRHKITKRGQNVTFRCDPISEHNRLYWYRQTLGQGPEFLTYFQNEAQLEKSRLLSDRFSAERPKGSFSTLEIQRTEQGDSAMYLCASSVPRQVEAFFGQGTRLTVV.

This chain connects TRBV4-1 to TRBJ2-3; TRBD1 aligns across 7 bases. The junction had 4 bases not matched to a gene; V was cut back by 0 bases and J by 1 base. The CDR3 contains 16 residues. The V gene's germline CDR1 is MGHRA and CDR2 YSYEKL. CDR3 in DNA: TGCGCCAGCAGCCAAGACTGGGGGACAGGCACAGATACGCAGTATTTT. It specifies CASSQDWGTGTDTQYF.

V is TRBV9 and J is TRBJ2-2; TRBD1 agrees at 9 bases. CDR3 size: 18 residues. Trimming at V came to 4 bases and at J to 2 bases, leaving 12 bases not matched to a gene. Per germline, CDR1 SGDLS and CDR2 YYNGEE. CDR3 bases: TGTGCCAGCAGCTATCCCCCGAGGACAGGGGTTAACACCGGGGAGCTGTTTTTT. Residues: CASSYPPRTGVNTGELFF.

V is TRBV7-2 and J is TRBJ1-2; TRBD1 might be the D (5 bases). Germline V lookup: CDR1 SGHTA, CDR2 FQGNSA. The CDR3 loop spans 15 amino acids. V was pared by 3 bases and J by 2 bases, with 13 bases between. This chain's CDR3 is CASSFGTGDNYGYTF. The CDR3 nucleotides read TGTGCCAGCAGCTTTGGCACAGGTGACAACTATGGCTACACCTTC. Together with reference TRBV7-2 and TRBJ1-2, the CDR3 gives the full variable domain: GAGVSQSPSNKVTEKGKDVELRCDPISGHTALYWYRQSLGQGLEFLIYFQGNSAPDKSGLPSDRFSAERTGGSVSTLTIQRTQQEDSAVYLCASSFGTGDNYGYTFGSGTRLTVV.

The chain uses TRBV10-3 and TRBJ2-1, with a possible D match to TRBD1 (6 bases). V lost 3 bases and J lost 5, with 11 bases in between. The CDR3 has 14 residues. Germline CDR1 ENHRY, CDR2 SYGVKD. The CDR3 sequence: CAISEVGHNNEQFF. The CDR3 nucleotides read TGTGCCATCAGTGAAGTGGGACACAACAATGAGCAGTTCTTC.

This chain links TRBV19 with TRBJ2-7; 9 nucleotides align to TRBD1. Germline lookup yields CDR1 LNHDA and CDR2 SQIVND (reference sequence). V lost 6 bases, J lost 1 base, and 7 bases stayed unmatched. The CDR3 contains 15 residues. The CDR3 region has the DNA TGTGCCAGTAGCGAATGGACAGGGGCGTCCTACGAGCAGTACTTC. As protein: CASSEWTGASYEQYF.

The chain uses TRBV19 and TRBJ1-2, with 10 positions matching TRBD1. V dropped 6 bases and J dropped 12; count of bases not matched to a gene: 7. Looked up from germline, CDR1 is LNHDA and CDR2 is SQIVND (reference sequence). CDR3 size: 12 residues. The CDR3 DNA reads TGTGCCAGTAGCCGATCGACAGGGGGCAACACCTTC. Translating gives CASSRSTGGNTF.

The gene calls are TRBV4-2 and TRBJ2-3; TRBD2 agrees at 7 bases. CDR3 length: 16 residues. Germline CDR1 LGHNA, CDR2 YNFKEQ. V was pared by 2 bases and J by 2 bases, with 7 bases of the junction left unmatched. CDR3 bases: TGTGCCAGCAGCCAACACTCTAGCGGATCCACAGATACGCAGTATTTT. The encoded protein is CASSQHSSGSTDTQYF.